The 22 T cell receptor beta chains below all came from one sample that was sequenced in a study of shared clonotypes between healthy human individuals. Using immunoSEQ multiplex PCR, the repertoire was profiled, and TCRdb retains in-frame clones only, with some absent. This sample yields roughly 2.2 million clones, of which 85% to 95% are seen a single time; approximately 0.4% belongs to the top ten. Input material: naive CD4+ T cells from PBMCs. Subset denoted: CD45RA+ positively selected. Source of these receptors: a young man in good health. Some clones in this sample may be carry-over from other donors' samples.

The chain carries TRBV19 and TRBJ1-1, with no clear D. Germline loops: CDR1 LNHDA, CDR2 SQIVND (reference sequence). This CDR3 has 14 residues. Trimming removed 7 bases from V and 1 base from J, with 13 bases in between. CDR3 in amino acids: CASIKLSSNTEAFF. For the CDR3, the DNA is TGTGCCAGTATTAAACTTTCTTCGAACACTGAAGCTTTCTTT. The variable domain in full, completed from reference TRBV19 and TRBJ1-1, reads DGGITQSPKYLFRKEGQNVTLSCEQNLNHDAMYWYRQDPGQGLRLIYYSQIVNDFQKGDIAEGYSVSREKKESFPLTVTSAQKNPTAFYLCASIKLSSNTEAFFGQGTRLTVV.

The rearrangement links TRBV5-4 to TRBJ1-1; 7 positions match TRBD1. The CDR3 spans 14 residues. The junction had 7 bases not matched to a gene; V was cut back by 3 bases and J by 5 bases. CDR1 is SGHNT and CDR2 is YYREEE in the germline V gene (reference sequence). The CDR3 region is CASSSDRSLTEAFF. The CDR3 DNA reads TGTGCCAGCAGCTCGGACAGGAGTTTAACTGAAGCTTTCTTT.

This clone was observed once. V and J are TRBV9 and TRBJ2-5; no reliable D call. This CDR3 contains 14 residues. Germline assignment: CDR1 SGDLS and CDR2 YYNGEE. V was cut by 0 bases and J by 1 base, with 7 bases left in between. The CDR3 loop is CASSVGPAQETQYF. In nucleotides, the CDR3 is TGTGCCAGCAGCGTAGGCCCCGCCCAAGAGACCCAGTACTTC.

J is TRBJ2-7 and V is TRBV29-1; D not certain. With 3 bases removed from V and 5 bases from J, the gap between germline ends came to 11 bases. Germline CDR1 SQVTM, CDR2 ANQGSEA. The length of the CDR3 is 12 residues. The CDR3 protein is CSVESSLHEQYF. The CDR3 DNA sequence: TGCAGCGTTGAGAGTTCGCTCCACGAGCAGTACTTC.

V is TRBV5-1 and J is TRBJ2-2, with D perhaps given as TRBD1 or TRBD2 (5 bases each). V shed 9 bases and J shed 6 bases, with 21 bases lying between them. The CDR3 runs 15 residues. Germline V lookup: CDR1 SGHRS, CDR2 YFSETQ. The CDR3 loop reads CATFPPGRESGELFF. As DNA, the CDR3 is TGCGCCACCTTCCCACCGGGACGGGAATCCGGGGAGCTGTTTTTT.

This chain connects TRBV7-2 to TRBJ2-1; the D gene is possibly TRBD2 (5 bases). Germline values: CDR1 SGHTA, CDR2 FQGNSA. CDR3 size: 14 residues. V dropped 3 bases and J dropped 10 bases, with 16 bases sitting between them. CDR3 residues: CASSLGGGFREQFF. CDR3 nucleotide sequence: TGTGCCAGCAGCTTGGGCGGCGGGTTTCGCGAGCAGTTCTTC. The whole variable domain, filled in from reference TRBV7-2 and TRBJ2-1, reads GAGVSQSPSNKVTEKGKDVELRCDPISGHTALYWYRQSLGQGLEFLIYFQGNSAPDKSGLPSDRFSAERTGGSVSTLTIQRTQQEDSAVYLCASSLGGGFREQFFGPGTRLTVL.

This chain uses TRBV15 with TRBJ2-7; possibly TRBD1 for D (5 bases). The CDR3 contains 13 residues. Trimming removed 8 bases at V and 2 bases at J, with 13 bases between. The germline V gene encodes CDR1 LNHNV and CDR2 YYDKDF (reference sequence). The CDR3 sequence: CATGHRRAYEQYF. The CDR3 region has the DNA TGTGCCACCGGTCACAGGAGAGCCTACGAGCAGTACTTC. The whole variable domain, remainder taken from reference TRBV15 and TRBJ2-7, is DAMVIQNPRYQVTQFGKPVTLSCSQTLNHNVMYWYQQKSSQAPKLLFHYYDKDFNNEADTPDNFQSRRPNTSFCFLDIRSPGLGDTAMYLCATGHRRAYEQYFGPGTRLTVT.

The CDR3 is CASRLTGGTDTQYF. The CDR3 DNA sequence: TGTGCCAGCAGGTTGACAGGGGGCACAGATACGCAGTATTTT. The J gene is TRBJ2-3, the V gene TRBV7-9, with 8 bases that match TRBD1. Germline CDR1 reads SEHNR; CDR2 reads FQNEAQ (reference sequence). There are 14 residues in the CDR3. The V gene end was trimmed by 6 bases and the J gene end by 1 base; junction bases not matched to a gene: 3.

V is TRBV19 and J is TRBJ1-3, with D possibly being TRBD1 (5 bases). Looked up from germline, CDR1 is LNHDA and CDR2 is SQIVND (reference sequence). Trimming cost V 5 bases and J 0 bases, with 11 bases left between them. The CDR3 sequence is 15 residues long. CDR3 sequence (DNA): TGTGCCAGTAGTGTATACAGGAGCTCTGGAAACACCATATATTTT. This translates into CASSVYRSSGNTIYF.

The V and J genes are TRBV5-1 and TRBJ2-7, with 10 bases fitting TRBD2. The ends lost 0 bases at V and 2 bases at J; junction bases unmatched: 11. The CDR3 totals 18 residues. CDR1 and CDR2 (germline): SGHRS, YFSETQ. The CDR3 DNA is TGCGCCAGCAGCTTGGCGTTAGCGGGAGGCAAGACGGCCTACGAGCAGTACTTC. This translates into CASSLALAGGKTAYEQYF.

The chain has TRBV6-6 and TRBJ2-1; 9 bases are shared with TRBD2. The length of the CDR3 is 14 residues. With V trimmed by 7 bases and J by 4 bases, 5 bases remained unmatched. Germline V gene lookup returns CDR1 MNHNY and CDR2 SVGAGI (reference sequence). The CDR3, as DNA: TGTGCCAGCACCCGGGCGGGAGGGTACAATGAGCAGTTCTTC. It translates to CASTRAGGYNEQFF.

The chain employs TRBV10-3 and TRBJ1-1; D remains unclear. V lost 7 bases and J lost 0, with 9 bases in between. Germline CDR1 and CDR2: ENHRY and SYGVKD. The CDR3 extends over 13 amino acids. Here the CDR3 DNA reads TGTGCCATCAACCCCAATATGAACACTGAAGCTTTCTTT. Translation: CAINPNMNTEAFF.

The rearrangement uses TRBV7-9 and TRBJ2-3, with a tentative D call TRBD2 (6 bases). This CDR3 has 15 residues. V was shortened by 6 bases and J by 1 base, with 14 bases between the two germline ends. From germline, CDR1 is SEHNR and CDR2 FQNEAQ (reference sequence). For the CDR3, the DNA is TGTGCCAGCAGGCGATCTAGCGCCGGCACAGATACGCAGTATTTT. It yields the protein CASRRSSAGTDTQYF.

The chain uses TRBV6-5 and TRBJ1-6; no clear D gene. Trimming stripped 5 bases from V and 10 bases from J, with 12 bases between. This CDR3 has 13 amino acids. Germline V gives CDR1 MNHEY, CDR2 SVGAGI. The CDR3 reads CASSPQGDSPLHF. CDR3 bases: TGTGCCAGCAGTCCCCAAGGCGACTCACCCCTCCACTTT.

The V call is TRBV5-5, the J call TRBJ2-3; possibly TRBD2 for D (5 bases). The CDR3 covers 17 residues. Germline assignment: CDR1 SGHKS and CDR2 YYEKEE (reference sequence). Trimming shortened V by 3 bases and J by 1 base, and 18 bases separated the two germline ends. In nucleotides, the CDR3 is TGTGCCAGCAGCTGGGCCTTCCGGAGCGGAGGCACAGATACGCAGTATTTT. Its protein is CASSWAFRSGGTDTQYF.

This chain's CDR3 is CASSFPRGTSTDTQYF. The CDR3 nucleotides read TGTGCCAGCAGCTTCCCCCGCGGGACAAGCACAGATACGCAGTATTTT. The chain joins TRBV7-2 to TRBJ2-3; either TRBD1 or TRBD2 may fit D (6 bases each). Trimming took off 3 bases at V and 0 bases at J, with 13 bases between the two ends. The CDR3 loop spans 16 amino acids. From germline, CDR1 is SGHTA and CDR2 FQGNSA.

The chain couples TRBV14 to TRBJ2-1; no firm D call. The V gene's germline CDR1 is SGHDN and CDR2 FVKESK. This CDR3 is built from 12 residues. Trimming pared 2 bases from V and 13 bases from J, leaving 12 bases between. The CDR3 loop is CASSQFERVQFF. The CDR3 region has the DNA TGTGCCAGCAGCCAATTCGAGCGTGTACAGTTCTTC. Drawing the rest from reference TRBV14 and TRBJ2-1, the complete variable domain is EAGVTQFPSHSVIEKGQTVTLRCDPISGHDNLYWYRRVMGKEIKFLLHFVKESKQDESGMPNNRFLAERTGGTYSTLKVQPAELEDSGVYFCASSQFERVQFFGPGTRLTVL.

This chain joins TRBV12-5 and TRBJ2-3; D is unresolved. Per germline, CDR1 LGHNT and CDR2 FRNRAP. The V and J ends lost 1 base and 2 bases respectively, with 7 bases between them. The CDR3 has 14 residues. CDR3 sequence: CASGLDLSTDTQYF. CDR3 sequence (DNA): TGTGCTAGTGGTTTGGACCTTTCCACAGATACGCAGTATTTT. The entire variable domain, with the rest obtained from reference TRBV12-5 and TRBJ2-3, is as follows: DARVTQTPRHKVTEMGQEVTMRCQPILGHNTVFWYRQTMMQGLELLAYFRNRAPLDDSGMPKDRFSAEMPDATLATLKIQPSEPRDSAVYFCASGLDLSTDTQYFGPGTRLTVL.

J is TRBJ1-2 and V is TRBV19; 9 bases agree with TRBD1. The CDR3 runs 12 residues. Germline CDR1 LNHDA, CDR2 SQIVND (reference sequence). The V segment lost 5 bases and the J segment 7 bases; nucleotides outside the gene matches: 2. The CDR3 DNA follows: TGTGCCAGTAGTGCACAGGGGGCTGGCTACACCTTC. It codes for CASSAQGAGYTF.

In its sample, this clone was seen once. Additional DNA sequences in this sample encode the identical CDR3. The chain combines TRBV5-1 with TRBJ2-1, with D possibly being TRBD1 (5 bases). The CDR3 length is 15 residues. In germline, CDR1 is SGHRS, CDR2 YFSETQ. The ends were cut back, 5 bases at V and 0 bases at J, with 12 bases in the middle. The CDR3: CASRNTGSSYNEQFF. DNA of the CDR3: TGCGCCAGCAGAAACACAGGTAGCTCCTACAATGAGCAGTTCTTC. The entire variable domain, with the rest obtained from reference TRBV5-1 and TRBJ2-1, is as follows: KAGVTQTPRYLIKTRGQQVTLSCSPISGHRSVSWYQQTPGQGLQFLFEYFSETQRNKGNFPGRFSGRQFSNSRSEMNVSTLELGDSALYLCASRNTGSSYNEQFFGPGTRLTVL.

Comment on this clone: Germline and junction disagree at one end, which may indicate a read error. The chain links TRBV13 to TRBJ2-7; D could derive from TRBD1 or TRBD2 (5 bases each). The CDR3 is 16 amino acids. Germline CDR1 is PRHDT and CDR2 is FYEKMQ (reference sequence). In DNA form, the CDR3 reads TGTGCCAGCAGCCTAGGACAAGACTACTTTGGGGGAGAGCAGTACTTC. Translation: CASSLGQDYFGGEQYF.

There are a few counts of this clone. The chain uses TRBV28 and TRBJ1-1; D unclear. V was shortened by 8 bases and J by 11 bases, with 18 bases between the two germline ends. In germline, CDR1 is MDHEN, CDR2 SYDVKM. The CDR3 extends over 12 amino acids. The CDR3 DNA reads TGTGCCAGCCGAAAGCAATGGCTGAATGCTTTCTTT. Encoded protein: CASRKQWLNAFF.